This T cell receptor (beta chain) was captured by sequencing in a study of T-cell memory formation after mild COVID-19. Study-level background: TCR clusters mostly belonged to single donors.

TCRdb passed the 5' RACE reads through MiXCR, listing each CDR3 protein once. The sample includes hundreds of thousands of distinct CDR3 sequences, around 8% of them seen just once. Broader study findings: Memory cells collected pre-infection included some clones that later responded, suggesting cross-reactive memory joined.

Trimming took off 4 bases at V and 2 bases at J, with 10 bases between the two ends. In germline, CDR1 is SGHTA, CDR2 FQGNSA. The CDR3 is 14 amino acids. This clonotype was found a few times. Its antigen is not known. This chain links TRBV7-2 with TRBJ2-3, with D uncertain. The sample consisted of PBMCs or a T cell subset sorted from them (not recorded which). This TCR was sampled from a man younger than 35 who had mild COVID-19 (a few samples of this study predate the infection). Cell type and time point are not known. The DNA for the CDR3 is TGTGCCAGCAGCTCGCCCTCCCCCACAGATACGCAGTATTTT. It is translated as CASSSPSPTDTQYF.